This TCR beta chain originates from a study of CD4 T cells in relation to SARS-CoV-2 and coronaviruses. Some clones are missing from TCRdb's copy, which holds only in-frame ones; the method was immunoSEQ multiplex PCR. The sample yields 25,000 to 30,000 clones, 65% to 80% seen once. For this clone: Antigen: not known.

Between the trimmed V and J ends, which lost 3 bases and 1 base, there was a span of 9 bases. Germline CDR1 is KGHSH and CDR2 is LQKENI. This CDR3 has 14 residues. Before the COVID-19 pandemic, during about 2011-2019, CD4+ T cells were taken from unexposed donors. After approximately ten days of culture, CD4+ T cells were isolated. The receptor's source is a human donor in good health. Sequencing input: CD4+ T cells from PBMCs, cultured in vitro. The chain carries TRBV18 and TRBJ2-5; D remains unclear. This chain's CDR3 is CASSPDGRQETQYF. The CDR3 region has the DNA TGTGCCAGCTCACCTGACGGGCGCCAAGAGACCCAGTACTTC. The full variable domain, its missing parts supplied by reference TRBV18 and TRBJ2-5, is NAGVMQNPRHLVRRRGQEARLRCSPMKGHSHVYWYRQLPEEGLKFMVYLQKENIIDESGMPKERFSAEFPKEGPSILRIQQVVRGDSAAYFCASSPDGRQETQYFGPGTRLLVL.